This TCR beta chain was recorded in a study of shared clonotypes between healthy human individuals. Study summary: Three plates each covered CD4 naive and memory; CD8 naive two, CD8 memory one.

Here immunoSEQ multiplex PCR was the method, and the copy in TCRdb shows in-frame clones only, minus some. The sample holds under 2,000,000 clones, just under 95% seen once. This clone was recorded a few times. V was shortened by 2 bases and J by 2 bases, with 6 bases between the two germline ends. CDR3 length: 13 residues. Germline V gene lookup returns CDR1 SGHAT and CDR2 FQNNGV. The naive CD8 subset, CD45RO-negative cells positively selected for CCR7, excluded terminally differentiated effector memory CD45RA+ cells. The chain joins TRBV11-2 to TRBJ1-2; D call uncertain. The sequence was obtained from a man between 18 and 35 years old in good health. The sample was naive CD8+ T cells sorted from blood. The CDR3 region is CASSLSGNYGYTF. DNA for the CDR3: TGTGCCAGCAGCTTATCCGGGAACTATGGCTACACCTTC.